Listed here is a single T cell receptor beta chain. TCRdb keeps only in-frame clones here, not all; method: immunoSEQ multiplex PCR. The sample has some 320,000 clones; roughly 85% are singletons. The data originate from a study of blood T cell repertoires in COVID-19. Study-wide context: Samples came from the United States, Italy and Spain, spanning acute and convalescent COVID-19.

Germline CDR1 MNHNS, CDR2 SASEGT. CDR3 length: 15 amino acids. Trimming cost V 3 bases and J 2 bases, with 13 bases left between them. Individuals aged about 18 to 100 years were recruited from 24 US areas. The TCR originated in a woman younger than 45 who had been exposed to COVID-19. The gene calls are TRBV6-1 and TRBJ1-2, with no clear D. The source material was PBMCs or T cells enriched from blood (not recorded which). CDR3 nucleotides: TGTGCCAGCAGTGAGGGTTACGTAGCCAACTATGGCTACACCTTC. Protein sequence: CASSEGYVANYGYTF.